The 17 T cell receptor beta chains reported below all come from one sample, sequenced in a study of blood T cell repertoires in COVID-19. The table came from immunoSEQ multiplex PCR; TCRdb's copy has only in-frame clones and leaves some out. The profile covers some 52,000 clones, with 80% to 85% appearing a single time and 2% to 3% taken by the ten largest. The material sequenced was peripheral blood. The receptors were sampled from a man aged 50 to 60 with acute or convalescent COVID-19.

The gene calls are TRBV28 and TRBJ2-1, with TRBD2 as a possible D gene (6 bases). CDR1 is MDHEN and CDR2 is SYDVKM in the germline V gene. The germline V and J ends were trimmed by 8 bases and 10 bases, with 15 bases remaining between them. The CDR3 runs to 12 residues. CDR3 sequence: CASGGLIIEQFF. Written as DNA, the CDR3 is TGTGCCAGCGGGGGACTTATAATCGAGCAGTTCTTC.

The chain employs TRBV10-1 and TRBJ2-2; D perhaps matches TRBD1 (6 bases). Germline V gives CDR1 WNHNN, CDR2 SYGVQD (reference sequence). CDR3 length equals 13 residues. The ends were cut back, 6 bases at V and 3 bases at J, with 8 bases in the middle. CDR3: CASRAGDTGELFF. The DNA of the CDR3 is TGCGCCAGCAGAGCAGGGGACACCGGGGAGCTGTTTTTT.

The chain has TRBV4-1 and TRBJ1-5, with D perhaps matching TRBD1 (6 bases). This CDR3 contains 13 residues. CDR1 and CDR2 from the germline V gene are MGHRA and YSYEKL. V was cut by 3 bases and J by 5 bases, with 8 bases left in between. The DNA of the CDR3 is TGCGCCAGCAGCCAGGGGGCGCATCAGCCCCAGCATTTT. The encoded protein is CASSQGAHQPQHF.

This clone was recorded only once. This chain joins TRBV29-1 and TRBJ1-1; 9 nucleotides match TRBD1. In germline, CDR1 is SQVTM, CDR2 ANQGSEA. Trimming removed 6 bases from V and 0 bases from J; junction bases left unmatched: 5. This CDR3 region has 14 residues. The CDR3 protein is CSVSRTGVNTEAFF. The CDR3 DNA follows: TGCAGCGTATCTCGGACAGGGGTGAACACTGAAGCTTTCTTT. The entire variable domain, with the rest obtained from reference TRBV29-1 and TRBJ1-1, is as follows: SAVISQKPSRDICQRGTSLTIQCQVDSQVTMMFWYRQQPGQSLTLIATANQGSEATYESGFVIDKFPISRPNLTFSTLTVSNMSPEDSSIYLCSVSRTGVNTEAFFGQGTRLTVV.

The CDR3 DNA sequence: TGCAGCACCACAGGGGTCGGGTCCTACGAGCAGTACTTC. This sequence encodes CSTTGVGSYEQYF. The rearrangement joins TRBV29-1 to TRBJ2-7; 7 nucleotides align to TRBD1. Germline V CDR1 and CDR2: SQVTM, ANQGSEA. Trimming removed 8 bases from V and 1 base from J; junction bases left unmatched: 8. The CDR3 consists of 13 residues.

The chain employs TRBV20-1 and TRBJ2-1; no reliable D call. Germline V gene data show CDR1 as DFQATT and CDR2 as SNEGSKA (reference sequence). The CDR3 runs 14 residues. V shed 3 bases and J shed 3 bases, with 12 bases lying between them. CDR3 sequence: CSASPESIYNEQFF. The CDR3 DNA is TGCAGTGCTAGTCCGGAGAGTATCTACAATGAGCAGTTCTTC.

This rearrangement joins TRBV19 to TRBJ2-1; TRBD2 matches at 9 bases. The J segment lost 7 bases and the V segment lost 3 bases, leaving 7 bases of the junction unmatched. In germline, CDR1 is LNHDA, CDR2 SQIVND (reference sequence). The CDR3 contains 15 residues. The CDR3 protein is CASSIPQRGVNEQFF. Here the CDR3 DNA reads TGTGCCAGTAGTATCCCCCAGCGGGGGGTGAATGAGCAGTTCTTC.

This rearrangement joins TRBV3-1 (or the pseudogene TRBV3-2) to TRBJ2-6; TRBD2 is a possible D gene (6 bases). Trimming cost V 0 bases and J 4 bases, with 22 bases left between them. The germline V gene has CDR1 LGHDT and CDR2 YNNKEL (reference sequence). CDR3 size: 20 residues. The CDR3 coding sequence is TGTGCCAGCAGCCAAGATTCGGCGGGGCTCATGTCTTGGGGGGCCAACGTCCTGACTTTC. Protein sequence: CASSQDSAGLMSWGANVLTF.

The chain has TRBV19 and TRBJ1-1; D unresolved. The CDR3 covers 11 residues. Germline V gives CDR1 LNHDA, CDR2 SQIVND (reference sequence). The germline V and J ends were trimmed by 7 bases and 2 bases, with 5 bases remaining between them. The CDR3 DNA follows: TGTGCCAGTATTGGCAACACTGAAGCTTTCTTT. Translation gives CASIGNTEAFF.

The chain has TRBV14 and TRBJ1-2; D is perhaps TRBD1 (6 bases). Germline loops: CDR1 SGHDN, CDR2 FVKESK. Trimming stripped 4 bases from V and 8 bases from J, with 20 bases between. The CDR3 spans 15 residues. CDR3 sequence reads: CASSPARGPLGGYTF. DNA of the CDR3: TGTGCCAGCAGCCCCGCCAGGGGCCCCTTAGGGGGCTACACCTTC. The whole variable domain, remainder taken from reference TRBV14 and TRBJ1-2, is EAGVTQFPSHSVIEKGQTVTLRCDPISGHDNLYWYRRVMGKEIKFLLHFVKESKQDESGMPNNRFLAERTGGTYSTLKVQPAELEDSGVYFCASSPARGPLGGYTFGSGTRLTVV.

The gene calls are TRBV5-1 and TRBJ2-7; 11 bases fit TRBD2. The germline CDR1 and CDR2 sequences are SGHRS and YFSETQ. The junction had 6 bases not matched to a gene; V was cut back by 0 bases and J by 4 bases. There are 16 residues in the CDR3. The CDR3 region is CASSLATSGSPYEQYF. The CDR3 coding sequence is TGCGCCAGCAGCTTGGCCACTAGCGGGAGTCCGTACGAGCAGTACTTC.

V and J are TRBV7-9 and TRBJ1-4; the D gene is possibly TRBD1 (6 bases). This CDR3 has 13 amino acids. The germline V and J ends were trimmed by 7 bases and 4 bases, with 10 bases remaining between them. Germline V gene sequence: CDR1 SEHNR, CDR2 FQNEAQ (reference sequence). DNA for the CDR3: TGTGCCAGCAATGAGGGGGTTAATGAAAAACTGTTTTTT. Translation gives CASNEGVNEKLFF.

The chain is built from TRBV19 and TRBJ2-2, with TRBD2 matching 13 bases. V was pared by 9 bases and J by 7 bases, with 5 bases of the junction left unmatched. Germline CDR1 reads LNHDA; CDR2 reads SQIVND (reference sequence). This CDR3 has 14 residues. This CDR3 is CASGTSGKNGELFF. CDR3 bases: TGTGCCAGCGGGACTAGCGGGAAGAACGGGGAGCTGTTTTTT.

The rearrangement joins TRBV5-4 to TRBJ2-1, with 8 bases fitting TRBD2. The V gene's germline CDR1 is SGHNT and CDR2 YYREEE (reference sequence). J was trimmed by 5 bases and V by 1 base; bases with no gene match: 2. This CDR3 has 14 residues. The CDR3, as DNA: TGTGCCAGCAGCTTGACACTAGCGGACAATGAGCAGTTCTTC. It specifies CASSLTLADNEQFF.

The V and J genes are TRBV5-1 and TRBJ2-5; tentative D call: TRBD2 (7 bases). CDR1 and CDR2 (germline): SGHRS, YFSETQ. Trimming stripped 2 bases from V and 3 bases from J, with 8 bases between. CDR3 size: 13 residues. DNA of the CDR3: TGCGCCAGCAGCTTAGGGGGGGAAGAGACCCAGTACTTC. It translates to CASSLGGEETQYF.

The chain is built from TRBV13 and TRBJ1-1, with TRBD1 matching 9 bases. The CDR3 is made up of 14 amino acids. Germline V gene data show CDR1 as PRHDT and CDR2 as FYEKMQ (reference sequence). V shed 4 bases and J 6 bases; nucleotides not matched to a gene: 6. CDR3 protein: CASSSQGALAEAFF. The CDR3, as DNA: TGTGCCAGCAGCTCACAGGGGGCGCTGGCTGAAGCTTTCTTT. Drawing the rest from reference TRBV13 and TRBJ1-1, the complete variable domain is AAGVIQSPRHLIKEKRETATLKCYPIPRHDTVYWYQQGPGQDPQFLISFYEKMQSDKGSIPDRFSAQQFSDYHSELNMSSLELGDSALYFCASSSQGALAEAFFGQGTRLTVV.

The chain couples TRBV14 to TRBJ2-1; D might be TRBD2 (6 bases). Germline CDR1 reads SGHDN; CDR2 reads FVKESK. The CDR3 spans 16 residues. With 4 bases removed from V and 2 bases from J, the gap between germline ends came to 15 bases. The CDR3 sequence: CASSPLGGGAYNEQFF. The CDR3 coding sequence is TGTGCCAGCAGCCCGCTTGGGGGAGGCGCCTACAATGAGCAGTTCTTC.